The rows below give T cell receptor beta chains drawn from one sample of a study of cytomegalovirus exposure and HLA in healthy donors. Libraries were prepared by immunoSEQ multiplex PCR; TCRdb keeps only in-frame clonotypes and omits some of them. Of roughly 98,000 clones listed, roughly 90% are singletons. The sequenced sample consisted of PBMCs. Source of these receptors: a man younger than 30 in good health and CMV-seropositive. The CDR3 runs from the conserved cysteine through the conserved F or W. The order of the fields is CDR3 DNA, CDR3 protein, J gene, D gene, V gene, clone size. A D gene is named only where the DNA matches it firmly. Some rows have no size entry. The others give once, few or many, or a class for an expanded clone.

CDR3nt: TGTGCCAGCAGTTTAGGGCAGGGTATCCCCTACGAGCAGTACTTC; CDR3aa: CASSLGQGIPYEQYF; j_gene: TRBJ2-7; d_gene: -; v_gene: TRBV28; abundance: -
CDR3nt: TGCAGCGTTGGGGCGGGGGGGCCATCAGATACGCAGTATTTT; CDR3aa: CSVGAGGPSDTQYF; j_gene: TRBJ2-3; d_gene: TRBD2; v_gene: TRBV29-1; abundance: -
CDR3nt: TGTGCCAGCAGTTTGACAGGGGAATCCTACGAGCAGTACTTC; CDR3aa: CASSLTGESYEQYF; j_gene: TRBJ2-7; d_gene: TRBD1; v_gene: TRBV27; abundance: -
CDR3nt: TGTGCCAGCAGCTTCGGGGTAACGGAAGACCAAGAGACCCAGTACTTC; CDR3aa: CASSFGVTEDQETQYF; j_gene: TRBJ2-5; d_gene: -; v_gene: TRBV5-6; abundance: once
CDR3nt: TGTGCCAGCAGCTTGGTCGATCAGCCCCAGCATTTT; CDR3aa: CASSLVDQPQHF; j_gene: TRBJ1-5; d_gene: -; v_gene: TRBV5-6; abundance: -
CDR3nt: TGTGCCAGCAGCTACGGACAGGGGCAGCTCTCCGAGCAGTACTTC; CDR3aa: CASSYGQGQLSEQYF; j_gene: TRBJ2-7; d_gene: TRBD1; v_gene: TRBV7-9; abundance: -
CDR3nt: TGTGCCACCAGCAGAGGTCGGGACAGGGGCCACGAGCAGTACTTC; CDR3aa: CATSRGRDRGHEQYF; j_gene: TRBJ2-7; d_gene: TRBD1; v_gene: TRBV15; abundance: -
CDR3nt: TGTGCCAGCAGCCAACTAGCGGGAGCCTACAATGAGCAGTTCTTC; CDR3aa: CASSQLAGAYNEQFF; j_gene: TRBJ2-1; d_gene: TRBD2; v_gene: TRBV7-7; abundance: -
CDR3nt: TGCAGTGCTAGAGATCGCAATGAGCAGTTCTTC; CDR3aa: CSARDRNEQFF; j_gene: TRBJ2-1; d_gene: -; v_gene: TRBV20-1; abundance: -
CDR3nt: TGTGCCAGCAGCCGGGGACAGGGGGATGGCTACACCTTC; CDR3aa: CASSRGQGDGYTF; j_gene: TRBJ1-2; d_gene: TRBD1; v_gene: TRBV6-6; abundance: -
CDR3nt: TGTGCCAGCAGCCTGACTAGCGGGAGGACCTACGAGCAGTACTTC; CDR3aa: CASSLTSGRTYEQYF; j_gene: TRBJ2-7; d_gene: TRBD2; v_gene: TRBV11-2; abundance: -
CDR3nt: TGTGCCAGCAGTATGACAACAAAGAACACTGAAGCTTTCTTT; CDR3aa: CASSMTTKNTEAFF; j_gene: TRBJ1-1; d_gene: -; v_gene: TRBV27; abundance: -
CDR3nt: TGTGCCAGCAGTGAAGGAACTGCTTGGAATCAGCCCCAGCATTTT; CDR3aa: CASSEGTAWNQPQHF; j_gene: TRBJ1-5; d_gene: -; v_gene: TRBV6-1; abundance: -
CDR3nt: TGCAGCGTTGAAGGCAGATATACAGGGGGCTTAACAGATACGCAGTATTTT; CDR3aa: CSVEGRYTGGLTDTQYF; j_gene: TRBJ2-3; d_gene: TRBD1; v_gene: TRBV29-1; abundance: -
CDR3nt: TGTGCCAGCAGCGTAGTCTCAGTAATTAACACAGATACGCAGTATTTT; CDR3aa: CASSVVSVINTDTQYF; j_gene: TRBJ2-3; d_gene: -; v_gene: TRBV9; abundance: -
CDR3nt: TGCGCCAGCAGCCCCGGCGCAGGGGCCAATGAGCAGTTCTTC; CDR3aa: CASSPGAGANEQFF; j_gene: TRBJ2-1; d_gene: -; v_gene: TRBV4-1; abundance: -
CDR3nt: TGTGCCAGCAGGGGGGCGGCGGGGGCCAACGTCCTGACTTTC; CDR3aa: CASRGAAGANVLTF; j_gene: TRBJ2-6; d_gene: -; v_gene: TRBV28; abundance: -
CDR3nt: TGTGCCAGCAGTTTCGGCTACGAGCAGTACTTC; CDR3aa: CASSFGYEQYF; j_gene: TRBJ2-7; d_gene: -; v_gene: TRBV28; abundance: -
CDR3nt: TGTGCCAGCAGTGGAGGTTTCCAGGGGAATGGCTACACCTTC; CDR3aa: CASSGGFQGNGYTF; j_gene: TRBJ1-2; d_gene: -; v_gene: TRBV6-5; abundance: -
CDR3nt: TGTGCCAGCAGCAATGACAGAAACACCGGGGAGCTGTTTTTT; CDR3aa: CASSNDRNTGELFF; j_gene: TRBJ2-2; d_gene: -; v_gene: TRBV7-6; abundance: -
CDR3nt: TGTGCCAGCAGCCGTCGAGCGGAGCAAAACCACGAGCAGTACTTC; CDR3aa: CASSRRAEQNHEQYF; j_gene: TRBJ2-7; d_gene: -; v_gene: TRBV5-4; abundance: -
CDR3nt: TGTGCCAGCACCCCAGGACTAGCGACAGATACGCAGTATTTT; CDR3aa: CASTPGLATDTQYF; j_gene: TRBJ2-3; d_gene: TRBD2; v_gene: TRBV6-5; abundance: -
CDR3nt: TGTGCCAGCAGCTTAGATGGGCTGTATGGCTACACCTTC; CDR3aa: CASSLDGLYGYTF; j_gene: TRBJ1-2; d_gene: -; v_gene: TRBV11-1; abundance: -
CDR3nt: TGTGCCAGTAGTATTGGAGGTCAGCCCCAGCATTTT; CDR3aa: CASSIGGQPQHF; j_gene: TRBJ1-5; d_gene: -; v_gene: TRBV19; abundance: -
CDR3nt: TGTGCCAGTAGTAACCGGGACAGGGATTGGGAGACCCAGTACTTC; CDR3aa: CASSNRDRDWETQYF; j_gene: TRBJ2-5; d_gene: TRBD1; v_gene: TRBV19; abundance: -
CDR3nt: TGTGCCAGCAGTGAATCAGGGATCTACAATGAGCAGTTCTTC; CDR3aa: CASSESGIYNEQFF; j_gene: TRBJ2-1; d_gene: -; v_gene: TRBV6-4; abundance: -
CDR3nt: TGCGCCAGCAGCTTTATGCCCACAGGGGCCAACCAAGAGACCCAGTACTTC; CDR3aa: CASSFMPTGANQETQYF; j_gene: TRBJ2-5; d_gene: TRBD1; v_gene: TRBV5-1; abundance: -
CDR3nt: TGTGCCAGCAGCCCCCCGGGACAGGGGGCTTCACCCCTCCACTTT; CDR3aa: CASSPPGQGASPLHF; j_gene: TRBJ1-6; d_gene: TRBD1; v_gene: TRBV7-9; abundance: -